Below, 31 T cell receptor beta chains from the same sample are listed, as sequenced in a study of T cell responses to AZD1222 COVID-19 vaccine. Sequenced by immunoSEQ multiplex PCR; TCRdb stores in-frame clones only, minus some. This table has 110,000 to 150,000 clones, approximately 89% appearing once. Source: peripheral blood, taken on day 0 of AZD1222 vaccination. The receptors here all came from an adult in good health.

V and J are TRBV2 and TRBJ1-3; 12 bases align to TRBD1. The germline CDR1 and CDR2 sequences are SNHLY and FYNNEI. There are 15 residues in the CDR3. V lost 6 bases, J lost 7 bases, and 7 bases stayed unmatched. The CDR3 reads CASSGPGQGANTIYF. As DNA, the CDR3 is TGTGCCAGCAGCGGACCGGGACAGGGGGCTAACACCATATATTTT.

The chain has TRBV5-1 and TRBJ2-7; 11 nucleotides align to TRBD2. The junction had 3 bases not matched to a gene; V was cut back by 2 bases and J by 5 bases. The CDR3 is 14 amino acids. Looked up from germline, CDR1 is SGHRS and CDR2 is YFSETQ. This chain's CDR3 is CASSFSGRGNEQYF. CDR3 nucleotides: TGCGCCAGCAGCTTTAGCGGGAGGGGCAACGAGCAGTACTTC.

The chain has TRBV5-1 and TRBJ1-4; 8 nucleotides agree with TRBD1. J lost 7 bases, V lost 4 bases, and 3 bases had no gene match. The CDR3 is 13 residues long. Germline CDR1 and CDR2: SGHRS and YFSETQ. The CDR3 loop reads CASSPGTGEKLFF. CDR3 nucleotides: TGCGCCAGCAGCCCCGGGACAGGTGAAAAACTGTTTTTT.

As concerns this clone: The junction shows a germline mismatch at one end, possibly a read error. This chain uses TRBV4-1 with TRBJ2-1; 8 nucleotides line up with TRBD2. Germline lookup yields CDR1 MGHRA and CDR2 YSYEKL. The CDR3 runs to 15 residues. For the CDR3, the DNA is TGCGCCAGCAGCGAAGACACTAGCGGCTACAATGAGCAGTTCTTC. Amino acid sequence: CASSEDTSGYNEQFF.

CDR3 loop: CASSSTSGALNTEAFF. The CDR3 DNA is TGTGCCAGCAGCTCAACTTCAGGGGCCTTAAACACTGAAGCTTTCTTT. This chain joins TRBV5-5 and TRBJ1-1, with D perhaps matching TRBD1 (6 bases). The V end lost 3 bases, the J end lost 2 bases, and 17 bases lay between the germline ends. Germline values: CDR1 SGHKS, CDR2 YYEKEE (reference sequence). This CDR3 region has 16 residues.

The chain uses TRBV5-1 and TRBJ1-1, with unresolved D. V lost 0 bases to trimming and J lost 3 bases, with 6 bases between them. CDR3 size: 13 residues. CDR1 SGHRS and CDR2 YFSETQ come from the germline V gene. CDR3 sequence: CASSLVTDTEAFF. For the CDR3, the DNA is TGCGCCAGCAGCTTGGTAACTGACACTGAAGCTTTCTTT.

This chain links TRBV11-3 with TRBJ2-3, with 9 bases lining up with TRBD2. Germline V lookup: CDR1 SGHNT, CDR2 YENEEA. Germline trimming cut 2 bases from V and 5 bases from J; bases unmatched to any gene: 8. The CDR3 has 16 amino acids. This CDR3 reads CASSLRASGVRDTQYF. CDR3 nucleotide sequence: TGTGCCAGCAGCTTACGTGCTAGCGGGGTTAGAGATACGCAGTATTTT.

This chain uses TRBV25-1 with TRBJ2-1; TRBD2 agrees at 8 bases. This CDR3 is built from 16 residues. Germline CDR1 is MGHDK and CDR2 is SYGVNS. Losses at the gene ends were 7 bases for V and 0 bases for J; bases not matched to a gene: 8. The DNA for the CDR3 is TGTGCCAGCACCAGTTGGAGCGGGGGCTCCTACAATGAGCAGTTCTTC. It translates to CASTSWSGGSYNEQFF.

The chain joins TRBV7-9 to TRBJ2-2, with D unresolved. The germline CDR1 and CDR2 sequences are SEHNR and FQNEAQ (reference sequence). The CDR3 runs 12 residues. The V end was cut by 5 bases, the J end by 7 bases, with 8 bases between. The CDR3 DNA reads as TGTGCCAGCAGCCGACAATACGGGGAGCTGTTTTTT. It translates to CASSRQYGELFF.

The chain couples TRBV5-8 to TRBJ2-2, with 11 bases fitting TRBD1. The germline gives CDR1 SGHTS, CDR2 YDEGEE. The CDR3 has 16 residues. J gave up 3 bases and V 4 bases, and 5 bases lay outside the gene matches. The CDR3 DNA reads TGTGCCAGCAGCGGGGACAGGGGGATCGACACCGGGGAGCTGTTTTTT. This codes for CASSGDRGIDTGELFF.

The CDR3 region has the DNA TGTGCCAGTAGATTTGGCGGGAGCCACAATGAGCAGTTCTTC. Translated: CASRFGGSHNEQFF. This chain connects TRBV19 to TRBJ2-1; TRBD2 aligns across 7 bases. The CDR3 is 14 residues long. Germline V gene lookup returns CDR1 LNHDA and CDR2 SQIVND (reference sequence). The V gene end was trimmed by 6 bases and the J gene end by 5 bases; junction bases not matched to a gene: 7.

CDR3 residues: CASREGDGTGELFF. CDR3 DNA: TGTGCCAGCAGGGAGGGGGATGGCACCGGGGAGCTGTTTTTT. V usage is TRBV11-1 and J usage is TRBJ2-2, with D tentatively TRBD1 or TRBD2 (6 bases each). This CDR3 has 14 residues. Trimming cost V 6 bases and J 4 bases, with 12 bases left between them. Germline values: CDR1 SGHAT, CDR2 FQDESV (reference sequence).

The chain recombines TRBV7-2 with TRBJ2-3, with 9 bases that match TRBD2. The CDR3 is made up of 14 amino acids. Germline trimming cut 6 bases from V and 3 bases from J; bases unmatched to any gene: 4. CDR1 and CDR2 from the germline V gene are SGHTA and FQGNSA. In DNA form, the CDR3 reads TGTGCCAGCAGTCAGCGGGGGGTAACAGATACGCAGTATTTT. Translated, it gives CASSQRGVTDTQYF.

This clone appeared a single time. The gene calls are TRBV18 and TRBJ1-1; 7 bases are shared with TRBD1. The junction had 0 bases not matched to a gene; V was cut back by 0 bases and J by 5 bases. The germline gives CDR1 KGHSH, CDR2 LQKENI. This CDR3 comprises 13 residues. The CDR3 loop reads CASSPPGQTEAFF. Written as DNA, the CDR3 is TGTGCCAGCTCACCACCGGGACAGACTGAAGCTTTCTTT.

The chain carries TRBV3-1 (or the pseudogene TRBV3-2) and TRBJ2-7, with no clear D. The CDR3 is 14 residues long. Germline assignment: CDR1 LGHDT and CDR2 YNNKEL (reference sequence). V gave up 1 base and J gave up 6 bases, with 13 bases separating them. As DNA, the CDR3 is TGTGCCAGCAGCCAAGGAATGGAGTTCGGCGAGCAGTACTTC. Translated, it gives CASSQGMEFGEQYF.

This clone was counted a few times. This rearrangement joins TRBV2 to TRBJ1-5; 10 bases map to TRBD1. There are 15 residues in the CDR3. CDR1 is SNHLY, CDR2 FYNNEI, per germline. V was clipped by 7 bases and J by 4 bases; unmatched bases: 7. The CDR3 sequence: CASNRDRGPNQPQHF. The CDR3 DNA is TGTGCCAGCAACCGGGACAGGGGCCCAAATCAGCCCCAGCATTTT.

The J gene is TRBJ2-3, the V gene TRBV19; 13 bases line up with TRBD2. The trim removed 5 bases at V and 1 base at J, leaving 3 bases unmatched. The CDR3 contains 16 residues. The V gene's germline CDR1 is LNHDA and CDR2 SQIVND (reference sequence). This CDR3 is CASSGLAGDGTDTQYF. CDR3 nucleotide sequence: TGTGCCAGTAGTGGACTAGCGGGGGACGGCACAGATACGCAGTATTTT.

This clone was found a few times. J is TRBJ1-1 and V is TRBV28, with TRBD1 as a possible D gene (5 bases). Looked up from germline, CDR1 is MDHEN and CDR2 is SYDVKM. The CDR3 contains 12 residues. V gave up 2 bases and J gave up 13 bases, with 14 bases separating them. The CDR3 region is CASSLKGRKGFF. CDR3 in DNA: TGTGCCAGCAGTTTAAAGGGGCGCAAGGGTTTCTTT. Drawing the rest from reference TRBV28 and TRBJ1-1, the complete variable domain is DVKVTQSSRYLVKRTGEKVFLECVQDMDHENMFWYRQDPGLGLRLIYFSYDVKMKEKGDIPEGYSVSREKKERFSLILESASTNQTSMYLCASSLKGRKGFFGQGTRLTVV.

This clone occurred once. The chain couples TRBV28 to TRBJ2-3, with TRBD1 matching 10 bases. The CDR3 is 15 amino acids. V shed 2 bases and J 3 bases; nucleotides not matched to a gene: 2. Germline lookup yields CDR1 MDHEN and CDR2 SYDVKM. DNA of the CDR3: TGTGCCAGCAGTTTACAGGGACAGGGGACAGATACGCAGTATTTT. Translating it yields CASSLQGQGTDTQYF.

The genes are TRBV7-9 and TRBJ2-1; D not resolved. V lost 1 base and J lost 2, with 6 bases in between. CDR1 is SEHNR, CDR2 FQNEAQ, per germline (reference sequence). The CDR3 has 14 residues. CDR3 loop: CASSLGEAYNEQFF. In DNA form, the CDR3 reads TGTGCCAGCAGCTTAGGGGAAGCCTACAATGAGCAGTTCTTC.

The chain joins TRBV4-2 to TRBJ1-5; a weak D match, TRBD1 (5 bases). Germline V gives CDR1 LGHNA, CDR2 YNFKEQ. Trimming removed 0 bases at V and 6 bases at J, with 12 bases between. This CDR3 comprises 15 residues. This chain's CDR3 is CASSQDRELSQPQHF. The CDR3 bases are TGTGCCAGCAGCCAAGACAGGGAACTTAGTCAGCCCCAGCATTTT.

This clone was found once. V gene TRBV6-5 combines with J gene TRBJ1-3; tentative D call: TRBD1 (6 bases). The V gene's germline CDR1 is MNHEY and CDR2 SVGAGI. This CDR3 has 14 residues. V gave up 6 bases and J gave up 4 bases, with 13 bases separating them. Here the CDR3 DNA reads TGTGCCAGCAGCCTAGGGGGGTCGGGAAACACCATATATTTT. Amino acids: CASSLGGSGNTIYF.

This sequence joins TRBV12-3 or TRBV12-4 and TRBJ2-3; no clear D. The CDR3 consists of 13 residues. V lost 5 bases and J lost 7, with 13 bases in between. CDR3 protein: CASSPRTPNTQYF. The CDR3 nucleotides are TGTGCCAGCAGTCCACGAACCCCCAATACGCAGTATTTT.

The chain uses TRBV28 and TRBJ1-2, with TRBD1 identical over 7 bases. The CDR3 consists of 14 residues. V lost 4 bases to trimming and J lost 4 bases; unmatched junction nucleotides: 6. The germline gives CDR1 MDHEN, CDR2 SYDVKM. The CDR3 DNA is TGTGCCAGCAGTTCCCCGGGACAGACCTATGGCTACACCTTC. Translation gives CASSSPGQTYGYTF.

The V gene is TRBV5-5, the J gene TRBJ2-7, with no clear D. Per germline, CDR1 SGHKS and CDR2 YYEKEE (reference sequence). This CDR3 spans 16 amino acids. Trimming cost V 1 base and J 1 base, with 15 bases left between them. CDR3 bases: TGTGCCAGCAGCTTGCTACAGAAAGCCCTTTCCTACGAGCAGTACTTC. It codes for CASSLLQKALSYEQYF.

This chain connects TRBV28 to TRBJ2-2, with 8 bases matching TRBD1. From germline, CDR1 is MDHEN and CDR2 SYDVKM. This CDR3 contains 17 residues. The junction had 13 bases not matched to a gene; V was cut back by 6 bases and J by 4 bases. CDR3 protein: CASSLGVGQGRTGELFF. The CDR3 DNA reads TGTGCCAGCAGCCTAGGGGTCGGACAGGGTCGCACCGGGGAGCTGTTTTTT.

V and J are TRBV19 and TRBJ2-2; D is undetermined. Looked up from germline, CDR1 is LNHDA and CDR2 is SQIVND (reference sequence). This CDR3 comprises 14 residues. V was shortened by 5 bases and J by 5 bases, with 12 bases between the two germline ends. This CDR3 reads CASSPRPFTGELFF. The CDR3 DNA follows: TGTGCCAGTAGTCCCCGACCATTTACCGGGGAGCTGTTTTTT.

The V gene is TRBV11-2, the J gene TRBJ1-5; TRBD1 is a possible D gene (5 bases). This CDR3 has 15 residues. The germline V gene has CDR1 SGHAT and CDR2 FQNNGV. V lost 5 bases and J 7 bases, leaving 18 bases between the germline ends. The CDR3 coding sequence is TGTGCCAGCAGCCTAGCGCCAGGGAGGGAACAGCCCCAGCATTTT. Protein product: CASSLAPGREQPQHF.

The rearrangement joins TRBV7-9 to TRBJ1-2; D is undetermined. This CDR3 is 8 amino acids long. Germline lookup yields CDR1 SEHNR and CDR2 FQNEAQ (reference sequence). CDR3 residues: CSTDGYTF. As DNA, the CDR3 is TGTAGCACAGATGGCTACACCTTC.

The genes are TRBV4-3 and TRBJ1-2; D remains unclear. The CDR3 loop spans 14 amino acids. Trimming cost V 1 base and J 4 bases, with 10 bases left between them. CDR1 LGHNA and CDR2 YSLEER come from the germline V gene. The CDR3, as DNA: TGCGCCAGCAGCCAAGGGCGGGGATCCTATGGCTACACCTTC. It specifies CASSQGRGSYGYTF.

The gene calls are TRBV7-9 and TRBJ1-2; D gene ambiguous. The ends were cut back, 8 bases at V and 6 bases at J, with 19 bases in the middle. Germline V lookup: CDR1 SEHNR, CDR2 FQNEAQ (reference sequence). This CDR3 has 14 amino acids. CDR3 in DNA: TGTGCCAGCGTCGGGAGTCTCACGCTGGATGGCTACACCTTC. This sequence encodes CASVGSLTLDGYTF.